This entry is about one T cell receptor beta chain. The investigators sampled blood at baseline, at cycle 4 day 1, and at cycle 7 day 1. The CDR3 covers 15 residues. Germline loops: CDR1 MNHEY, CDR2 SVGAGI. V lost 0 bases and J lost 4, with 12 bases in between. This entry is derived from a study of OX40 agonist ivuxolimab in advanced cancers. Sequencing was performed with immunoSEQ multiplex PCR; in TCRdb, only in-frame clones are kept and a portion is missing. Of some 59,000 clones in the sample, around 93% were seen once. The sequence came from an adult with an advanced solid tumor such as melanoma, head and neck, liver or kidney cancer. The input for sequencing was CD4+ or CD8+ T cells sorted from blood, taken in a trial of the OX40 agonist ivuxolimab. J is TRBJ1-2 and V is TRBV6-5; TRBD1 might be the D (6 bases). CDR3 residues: CASSYSGGRGYGYTF. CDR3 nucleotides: TGTGCCAGCAGTTACTCAGGGGGACGTGGCTATGGCTACACCTTC.